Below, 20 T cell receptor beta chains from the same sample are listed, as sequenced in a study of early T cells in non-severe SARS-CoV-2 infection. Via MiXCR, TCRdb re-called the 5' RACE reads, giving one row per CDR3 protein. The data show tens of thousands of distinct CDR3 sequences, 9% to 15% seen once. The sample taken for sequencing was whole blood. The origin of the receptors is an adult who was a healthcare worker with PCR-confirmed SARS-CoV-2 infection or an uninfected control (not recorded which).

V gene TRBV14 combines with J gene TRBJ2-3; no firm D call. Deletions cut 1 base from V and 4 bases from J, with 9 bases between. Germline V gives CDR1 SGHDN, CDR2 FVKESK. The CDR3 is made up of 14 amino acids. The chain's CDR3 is CASSQVRIADTQYF. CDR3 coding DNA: TGTGCCAGCAGCCAAGTGAGGATAGCAGATACGCAGTATTTT.

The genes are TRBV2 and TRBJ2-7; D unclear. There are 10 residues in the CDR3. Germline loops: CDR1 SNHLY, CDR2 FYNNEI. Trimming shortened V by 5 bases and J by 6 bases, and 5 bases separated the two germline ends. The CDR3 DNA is TGTGCCAGCAGTTCGCTCGAGCAGTACTTC. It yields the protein CASSSLEQYF.

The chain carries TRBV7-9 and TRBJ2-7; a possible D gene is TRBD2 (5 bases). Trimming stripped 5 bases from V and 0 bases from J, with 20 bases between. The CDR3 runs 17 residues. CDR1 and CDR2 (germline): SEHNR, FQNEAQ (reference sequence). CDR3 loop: CASSKPRVFGSSYEQYF. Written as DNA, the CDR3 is TGTGCCAGCAGCAAGCCCCGAGTTTTTGGGAGCTCCTACGAGCAGTACTTC.

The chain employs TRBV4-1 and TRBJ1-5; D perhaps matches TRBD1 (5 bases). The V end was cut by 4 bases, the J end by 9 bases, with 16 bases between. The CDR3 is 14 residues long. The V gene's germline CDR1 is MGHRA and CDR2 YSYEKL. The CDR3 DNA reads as TGCGCCAGCAGCCTGGAGGGAGGGAGGGGGCCCCAGCATTTT. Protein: CASSLEGGRGPQHF.

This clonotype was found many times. CDR3 sequence reads: CASSFDPQGQPQHF. Written as DNA, the CDR3 is TGTGCCAGCAGTTTCGACCCCCAGGGGCAGCCCCAGCATTTT. The chain is built from TRBV27 and TRBJ1-5; a weak D match, TRBD1 (6 bases). Per germline, CDR1 MNHEY and CDR2 SMNVEV (reference sequence). CDR3 size: 14 residues. V gave up 3 bases and J gave up 7 bases, with 13 bases separating them.

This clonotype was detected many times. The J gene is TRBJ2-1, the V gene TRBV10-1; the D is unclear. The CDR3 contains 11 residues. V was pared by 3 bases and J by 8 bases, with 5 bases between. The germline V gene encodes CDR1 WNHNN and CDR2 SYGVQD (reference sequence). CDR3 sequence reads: CASSERDEQFF. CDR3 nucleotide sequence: TGCGCCAGCAGTGAAAGAGATGAGCAGTTCTTC.

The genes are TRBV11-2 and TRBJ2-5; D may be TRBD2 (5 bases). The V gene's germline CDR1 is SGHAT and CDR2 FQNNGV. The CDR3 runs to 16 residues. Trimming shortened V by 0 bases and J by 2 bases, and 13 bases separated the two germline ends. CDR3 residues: CASSLEFGVGQETQYF. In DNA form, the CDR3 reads TGTGCCAGCAGCTTAGAATTCGGGGTTGGGCAAGAGACCCAGTACTTC.

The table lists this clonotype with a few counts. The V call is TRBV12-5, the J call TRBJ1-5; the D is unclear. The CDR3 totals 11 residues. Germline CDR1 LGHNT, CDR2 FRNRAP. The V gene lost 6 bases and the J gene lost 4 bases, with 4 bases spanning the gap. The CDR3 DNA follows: TGTGCTAGTGGGGTAAATCAGCCCCAGCATTTT. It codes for CASGVNQPQHF. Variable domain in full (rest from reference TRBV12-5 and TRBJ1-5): DARVTQTPRHKVTEMGQEVTMRCQPILGHNTVFWYRQTMMQGLELLAYFRNRAPLDDSGMPKDRFSAEMPDATLATLKIQPSEPRDSAVYFCASGVNQPQHFGDGTRLSIL.

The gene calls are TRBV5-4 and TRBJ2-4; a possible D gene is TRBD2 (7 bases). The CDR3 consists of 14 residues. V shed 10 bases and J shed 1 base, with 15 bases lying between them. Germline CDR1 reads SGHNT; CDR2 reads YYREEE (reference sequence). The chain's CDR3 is CASGEGAAKNIQYF. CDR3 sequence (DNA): TGTGCCTCAGGGGAGGGAGCGGCCAAAAACATTCAGTACTTC.

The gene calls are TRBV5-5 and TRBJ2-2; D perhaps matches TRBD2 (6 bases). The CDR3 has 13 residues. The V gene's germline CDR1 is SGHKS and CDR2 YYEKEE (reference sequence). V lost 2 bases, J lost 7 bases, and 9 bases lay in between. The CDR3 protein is CASSFQGGGELFF. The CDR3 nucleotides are TGTGCCAGCAGCTTTCAGGGAGGCGGGGAGCTGTTTTTT.

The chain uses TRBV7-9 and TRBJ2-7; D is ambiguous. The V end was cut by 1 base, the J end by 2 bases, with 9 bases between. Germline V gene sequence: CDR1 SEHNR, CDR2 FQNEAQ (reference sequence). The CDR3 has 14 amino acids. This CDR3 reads CASSLGAPTYEQYF. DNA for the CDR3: TGTGCCAGCAGCTTAGGGGCGCCCACCTACGAGCAGTACTTC.

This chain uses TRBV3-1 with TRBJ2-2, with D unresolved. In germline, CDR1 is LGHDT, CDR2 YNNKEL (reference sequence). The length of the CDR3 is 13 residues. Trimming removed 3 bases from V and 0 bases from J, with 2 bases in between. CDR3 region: CASSHSNTGELFF. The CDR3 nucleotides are TGTGCCAGCAGCCATTCGAACACCGGGGAGCTGTTTTTT.

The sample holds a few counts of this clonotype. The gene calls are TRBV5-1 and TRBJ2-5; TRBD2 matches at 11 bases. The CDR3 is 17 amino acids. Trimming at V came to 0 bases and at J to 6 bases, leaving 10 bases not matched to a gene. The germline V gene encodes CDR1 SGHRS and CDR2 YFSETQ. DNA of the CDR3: TGCGCCAGCAGCTTGGGACTAGCGGGGCCCCCGCAGAAGACCCAGTACTTC. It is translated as CASSLGLAGPPQKTQYF.

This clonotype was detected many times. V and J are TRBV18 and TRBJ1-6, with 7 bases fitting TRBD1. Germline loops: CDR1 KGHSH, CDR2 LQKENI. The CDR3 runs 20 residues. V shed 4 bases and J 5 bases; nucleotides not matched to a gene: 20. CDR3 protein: CASSLQRGQSNIPHNSPLHF. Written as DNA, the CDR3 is TGTGCCAGCTCACTTCAAAGGGGACAGTCTAATATCCCACATAATTCACCCCTCCACTTT.

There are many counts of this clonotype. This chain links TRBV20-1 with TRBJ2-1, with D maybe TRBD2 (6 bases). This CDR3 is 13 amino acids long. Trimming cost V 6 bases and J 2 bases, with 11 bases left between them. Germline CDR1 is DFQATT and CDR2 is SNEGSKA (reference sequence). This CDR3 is CSAWDSTYNEQFF. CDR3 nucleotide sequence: TGCAGTGCGTGGGACTCCACCTACAATGAGCAGTTCTTC.

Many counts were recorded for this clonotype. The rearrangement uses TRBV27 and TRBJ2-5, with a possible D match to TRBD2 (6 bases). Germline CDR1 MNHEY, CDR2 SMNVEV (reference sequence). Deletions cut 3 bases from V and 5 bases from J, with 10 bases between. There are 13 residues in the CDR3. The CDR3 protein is CASSFGAGETQYF. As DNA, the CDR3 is TGTGCCAGCAGTTTCGGGGCGGGGGAGACCCAGTACTTC.

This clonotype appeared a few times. This chain's CDR3 is CSAEEVGQGRETQYF. The CDR3, as DNA: TGCAGTGCTGAAGAGGTTGGGCAGGGGAGAGAGACCCAGTACTTC. The chain joins TRBV20-1 to TRBJ2-5, with a tentative D call TRBD1 (6 bases). Deletions cut 5 bases from V and 4 bases from J, with 20 bases between. The CDR3 runs to 15 residues. Germline lookup yields CDR1 DFQATT and CDR2 SNEGSKA (reference sequence).

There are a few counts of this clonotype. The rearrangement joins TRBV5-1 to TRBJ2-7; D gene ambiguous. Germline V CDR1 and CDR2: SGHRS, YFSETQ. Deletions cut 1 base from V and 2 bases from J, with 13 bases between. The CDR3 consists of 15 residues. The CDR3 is CASSLNHGSPYEQYF. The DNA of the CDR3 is TGCGCCAGCAGCTTGAATCACGGGTCCCCCTACGAGCAGTACTTC.

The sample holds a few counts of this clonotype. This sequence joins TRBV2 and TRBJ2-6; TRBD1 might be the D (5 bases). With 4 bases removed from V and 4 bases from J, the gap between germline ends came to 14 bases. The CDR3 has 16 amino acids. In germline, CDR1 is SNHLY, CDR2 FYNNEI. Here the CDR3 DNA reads TGTGCCAGCAGTGTCGCCAGGGTCTCCGGGGCCAACGTCCTGACTTTC. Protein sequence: CASSVARVSGANVLTF.

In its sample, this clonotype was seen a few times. The CDR3 coding sequence is TGTGCCAGCTCACCATTAAGGGATAAGGCTTCTAACTATGGCTACACCTTC. This translates into CASSPLRDKASNYGYTF. The gene calls are TRBV18 and TRBJ1-2; D uncertain. CDR3 size: 17 residues. The V gene lost 2 bases and the J gene lost 0 bases, with 16 bases spanning the gap. CDR1 and CDR2 from the germline V gene are KGHSH and LQKENI.